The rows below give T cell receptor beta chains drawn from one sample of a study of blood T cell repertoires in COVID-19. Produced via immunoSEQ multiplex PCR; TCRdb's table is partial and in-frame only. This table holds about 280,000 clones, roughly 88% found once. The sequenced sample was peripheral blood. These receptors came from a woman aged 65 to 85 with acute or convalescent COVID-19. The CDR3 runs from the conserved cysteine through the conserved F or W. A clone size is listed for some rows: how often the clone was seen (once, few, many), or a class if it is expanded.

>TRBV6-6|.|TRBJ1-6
CASSYPERDSPLHF
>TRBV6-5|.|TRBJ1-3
CASSQQGDSGNTIYF
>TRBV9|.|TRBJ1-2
CASSVATGRVGGYTF
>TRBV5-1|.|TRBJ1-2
CASSLTGVGGYTF
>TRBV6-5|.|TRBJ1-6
CASKRVPDSPLHF
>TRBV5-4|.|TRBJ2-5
CASSSGFGLAKKETQYF
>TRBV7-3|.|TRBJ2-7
CASSSRPAGVGEQYF
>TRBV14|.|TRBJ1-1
CASKAGGGSTEAFF
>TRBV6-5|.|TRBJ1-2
CASRVQGAGYTF
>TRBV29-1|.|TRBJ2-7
CSVEPGQGAINEQYF
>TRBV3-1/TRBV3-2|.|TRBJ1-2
CASSYEDYYGYTF
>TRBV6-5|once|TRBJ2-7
CATLYRDRGGYEQYF
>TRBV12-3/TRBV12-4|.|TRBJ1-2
CASSFRVYGYTF
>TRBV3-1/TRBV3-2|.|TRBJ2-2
CASSRRTRGGTGELFF
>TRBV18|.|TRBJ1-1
CASSSGQGAEYTEAFF